This paragraph reports one T cell receptor (beta chain). Its antigen is not identified. This sample was taken from a study of blood T cells in healthy people across ages. Study outcomes and limitations: Changes in expanded clonotypes were possibly confounded, as the CMV status of donors was unknown. Naive CD4+ cell counts and diversity both ran higher in long-lived than in aged donors.

With a J-beta primer mix and a sample-barcoded 5' primer, a second PCR ran about 7 to 12 cycles. Tagging of each cDNA molecule was performed by a template-switch adaptor with 12 random nucleotides. TCRdb passed the 5' RACE reads through MiXCR, listing each CDR3 protein once. Of roughly 1.4 million distinct CDR3 sequences listed, around 59% are singletons. The CDR3 covers 15 residues. V was shortened by 3 bases and J by 5 bases, with 14 bases between the two germline ends. The sequence was obtained from a man younger than 35 in good health. V usage is TRBV12-3 or TRBV12-4 and J usage is TRBJ1-5; the D is unclear. Specimen: blood. CDR3 region: CASSFTTRSDQPQHF. The CDR3 coding sequence is TGTGCCAGCAGTTTCACAACCCGGAGCGATCAGCCCCAGCATTTT.